This T cell receptor beta chain was identified during a study of T-cell reconstitution after alpha-beta-depleted transplantation in children. This clonotype was counted many times. The authors prepared the TCRbeta library with unique molecular identifiers. TCRdb called the PCR reads again in MiXCR, with one record for every CDR3 protein. The sample lists 600,000 to 800,000 distinct CDR3 sequences, around 13% occurring once. The material was PBMCs, obtained before TCRalphabeta/CD19-depleted stem cell transplant. The TCR sequence derives from a girl aged 2-15 years with congenital amegakaryocytic thrombocytopenia, due to receive a stem cell transplant.

This CDR3 reads CSARPGISYEQYF. The CDR3 nucleotides read TGCAGTGCTAGACCTGGGATTTCCTACGAGCAGTACTTC. The rearrangement uses TRBV20-1 and TRBJ2-7; no definite D call. Between the trimmed V and J ends, which lost 2 bases and 1 base, there was a span of 9 bases. The CDR3 sequence is 13 residues long. Germline V gene sequence: CDR1 DFQATT, CDR2 SNEGSKA (reference sequence).